This TCR beta chain comes out of a study of cytomegalovirus exposure and HLA in healthy donors. Study results and caveats: As a later analysis showed, several of the most significant clusters appeared to be linked to common viral pathogens.

Regarding this clone: Its cognate antigen is unknown.

A multiplex PCR was run with 60 Vbeta primers and 13 Jbeta primers. Produced via immunoSEQ multiplex PCR; TCRdb's table is partial and in-frame only. The repertoire consists of just over 150,000 clones, with about 88% occurring once and the leading ten covering more than 2%. Sequencing was performed on PBMCs. The sequence derives from a woman aged 18-29 years in good health and CMV-seronegative.

This chain's CDR3 is CSVDGQLLSPLHF. CDR3 sequence (DNA): TGCAGCGTTGATGGACAGTTACTTTCACCCCTCCACTTT. The rearrangement links TRBV29-1 to TRBJ1-6; perhaps TRBD1 as D (6 bases). The ends were cut back, 3 bases at V and 9 bases at J, with 12 bases in the middle. Germline V gives CDR1 SQVTM, CDR2 ANQGSEA. This CDR3 has 13 residues.